Listed here are 19 T cell receptor beta chains from one sample, sequenced in a study of cytomegalovirus exposure and HLA in healthy donors. This PCR relied on a set of 60 Vbeta primers and 13 Jbeta primers. The data were produced by immunoSEQ multiplex PCR, yet TCRdb's version contains in-frame clones alone and is incomplete. The sample records some 150,000 clones, around 80% being singletons. Sequencing input: PBMCs. The receptors stem from a woman aged 45-65 years in good health and CMV-seropositive.

The CDR3 coding sequence is TGTGCCAGCAGCCCCCGAGGACAGGGCTACGAGCAGTACTTC. Protein product: CASSPRGQGYEQYF. The chain uses TRBV7-2 and TRBJ2-7; the match to TRBD1 covers 8 bases. The V gene end was trimmed by 5 bases and the J gene end by 3 bases; junction bases not matched to a gene: 6. This CDR3 region has 14 residues. Germline V gives CDR1 SGHTA, CDR2 FQGNSA. The complete variable domain, with remaining parts taken from reference TRBV7-2 and TRBJ2-7, reads GAGVSQSPSNKVTEKGKDVELRCDPISGHTALYWYRQSLGQGLEFLIYFQGNSAPDKSGLPSDRFSAERTGGSVSTLTIQRTQQEDSAVYLCASSPRGQGYEQYFGPGTRLTVT.

The chain is built from TRBV19 and TRBJ1-5, with D hard to call. The CDR3 covers 16 residues. In germline, CDR1 is LNHDA, CDR2 SQIVND (reference sequence). V shed 6 bases and J shed 5 bases, with 20 bases lying between them. The CDR3 DNA is TGTGCCAGTAGGCTGGACCTCGGGAGCCGGGATCAGCCCCAGCATTTT. Translated, it gives CASRLDLGSRDQPQHF.

This clone was seen only a few times. The gene calls are TRBV6-6 and TRBJ1-4; maybe TRBD1 (5 bases). V was shortened by 10 bases and J by 6 bases, with 18 bases between the two germline ends. This CDR3 has 14 amino acids. Germline CDR1 and CDR2: MNHNY and SVGAGI (reference sequence). The CDR3 protein is CATLVAREDEKLFF. For the CDR3, the DNA is TGTGCCACCCTGGTGGCCAGGGAGGATGAAAAACTGTTTTTT.

As to this clone: The sample holds other DNA sequences that translate to the same CDR3. V gene TRBV18 combines with J gene TRBJ2-6; D is ambiguous. V lost 3 bases and J 0 bases, leaving 3 bases between the germline ends. The CDR3 contains 14 residues. Germline V gene lookup returns CDR1 KGHSH and CDR2 LQKENI. DNA for the CDR3: TGTGCCAGCTCACCGAGCTCTGGGGCCAACGTCCTGACTTTC. Residues: CASSPSSGANVLTF.

There are a few counts of this clone. This sequence joins TRBV2 and TRBJ2-1; 11 nucleotides align to TRBD2. The CDR3 totals 15 residues. Trimming at V came to 6 bases and at J to 3 bases, leaving 4 bases not matched to a gene. The V gene's germline CDR1 is SNHLY and CDR2 FYNNEI. The CDR3 DNA follows: TGTGCCAGCAGAGCCGGGACTAGCGGCTACAATGAGCAGTTCTTC. It encodes CASRAGTSGYNEQFF.

This chain links TRBV6-5 with TRBJ1-2; D is possibly TRBD1 (6 bases). This CDR3 is built from 15 residues. Trimming left V 0 bases short and J 2 bases short, with 10 bases between. Per germline, CDR1 MNHEY and CDR2 SVGAGI. The CDR3 region has the DNA TGTGCCAGCAGTTACTCCAGGGGATCGAACTATGGCTACACCTTC. This gives the protein CASSYSRGSNYGYTF.

The chain joins TRBV10-3 to TRBJ1-2; D gene ambiguous. The V end was cut by 10 bases, the J end by 7 bases, with 19 bases between. Germline V gene sequence: CDR1 ENHRY, CDR2 SYGVKD. CDR3 size: 13 residues. The CDR3 DNA is TGTGCCACCCAAGAGGGCCCTAGTGGTGGCTACACCTTC. This encodes CATQEGPSGGYTF.

The gene calls are TRBV2 and TRBJ2-7; possibly TRBD1 for D (6 bases). The CDR3 has 14 amino acids. The V gene lost 4 bases and the J gene lost 1 base, with 11 bases spanning the gap. Germline V gene lookup returns CDR1 SNHLY and CDR2 FYNNEI. DNA for the CDR3: TGTGCCAGCAGTGCCGTAAGGGGGTCCTACGAGCAGTACTTC. Residues: CASSAVRGSYEQYF.

CDR3 sequence (DNA): TGTGCCAGCAGTTCTCCGGGGAGCCAGCCCCAGCATTTT. It yields the protein CASSSPGSQPQHF. The J gene is TRBJ1-5, the V gene TRBV27; no definite D call. From germline, CDR1 is MNHEY and CDR2 SMNVEV (reference sequence). V was shortened by 4 bases and J by 7 bases, with 11 bases between the two germline ends. The CDR3 sequence is 13 residues long.

This chain links TRBV5-1 with TRBJ1-4, with a weak D call TRBD1 (5 bases). Trimming stripped 4 bases from V and 4 bases from J, with 20 bases between. This CDR3 is built from 17 residues. The germline V gene has CDR1 SGHRS and CDR2 YFSETQ. For the CDR3, the DNA is TGCGCCAGCAGCCTCGAGCCCGGGACTCAGATTAATGAAAAACTGTTTTTT. This sequence encodes CASSLEPGTQINEKLFF.

This clone has only one observation. The CDR3 DNA sequence: TGTGCCAGCAGGCCTAGACAGGGGGGCAATGAGCAGTTCTTC. The encoded protein is CASRPRQGGNEQFF. The gene calls are TRBV27 and TRBJ2-1, with 9 positions matching TRBD1. With V trimmed by 6 bases and J by 6 bases, 6 bases remained unmatched. The CDR3 length is 14 residues. Germline V CDR1 and CDR2: MNHEY, SMNVEV (reference sequence).

This chain links TRBV19 with TRBJ1-5; 8 bases agree with TRBD1. V shed 1 base, J shed 1 base, and the junction held 6 bases outside the gene matches. This CDR3 contains 17 residues. Per germline, CDR1 LNHDA and CDR2 SQIVND (reference sequence). The CDR3 DNA sequence: TGTGCCAGTAGTATAGCCAACCAGGGGGCAAGCAATCAGCCCCAGCATTTT. Translated, it gives CASSIANQGASNQPQHF. The whole variable domain, filled in from reference TRBV19 and TRBJ1-5, reads DGGITQSPKYLFRKEGQNVTLSCEQNLNHDAMYWYRQDPGQGLRLIYYSQIVNDFQKGDIAEGYSVSREKKESFPLTVTSAQKNPTAFYLCASSIANQGASNQPQHFGDGTRLSIL.

The rearrangement uses TRBV29-1 and TRBJ2-7; D not certain. Per the germline V gene, CDR1 is SQVTM and CDR2 is ANQGSEA. This CDR3 has 11 amino acids. Trimming shortened V by 4 bases and J by 2 bases, and 6 bases separated the two germline ends. In DNA form, the CDR3 reads TGCAGCGTTGGCCTACCCTACGAGCAGTACTTC. Amino acid sequence: CSVGLPYEQYF.

J is TRBJ2-3 and V is TRBV5-1; 8 bases line up with TRBD2. The germline gives CDR1 SGHRS, CDR2 YFSETQ. This CDR3 has 17 residues. The V and J ends lost 1 base and 4 bases, in that order; junction bases with no gene match: 11. The CDR3, as DNA: TGCGCCAGCAGCTTGAAGGCGGGCGGGGGGAGCGCAGATACGCAGTATTTT. Its protein product is CASSLKAGGGSADTQYF.

This clone has just one count. The V and J genes are TRBV7-6 and TRBJ2-5, with D possibly matching TRBD2 (7 bases). The CDR3 sequence is 15 residues long. Trimming shortened V by 1 base and J by 1 base, and 10 bases separated the two germline ends. The germline CDR1 and CDR2 sequences are SGHVS and FNYEAQ. CDR3: CASSLVGGVQETQYF. CDR3 DNA: TGTGCCAGCAGCTTAGTAGGGGGGGTCCAAGAGACCCAGTACTTC. The whole variable domain, remainder taken from reference TRBV7-6 and TRBJ2-5, is GAGVSQSPRYKVTKRGQDVALRCDPISGHVSLYWYRQALGQGPEFLTYFNYEAQQDKSGLPNDRFSAERPEGSISTLTIQRTEQRDSAMYRCASSLVGGVQETQYFGPGTRLLVL.

J is TRBJ1-5 and V is TRBV21-1; the table's D call, TRBD1, was not checked against the DNA. TRBV21-1 is a pseudogene locus. The CDR3 consists of 16 residues. The CDR3 DNA is TGTGCCAGCAGTGAAGAGGGACAGGGCTTCAATCAGCCCCAGCATTTT. Translating gives CASSEEGQGFNQPQHF.

This sequence joins TRBV5-4 and TRBJ2-2; D is unresolved. V was trimmed by 1 base and J by 6 bases, leaving 13 bases between them. This CDR3 comprises 15 residues. The V gene's germline CDR1 is SGHNT and CDR2 YYREEE (reference sequence). The CDR3 nucleotides are TGTGCCAGCAGCTTGACCACCGCGTCCCCCGGGGAGCTGTTTTTT. Protein: CASSLTTASPGELFF.

The rearrangement joins TRBV7-9 to TRBJ2-5; 11 bases are shared with TRBD2. The junction had 3 bases not matched to a gene; V was cut back by 2 bases and J by 4 bases. This CDR3 is built from 15 residues. Germline loops: CDR1 SEHNR, CDR2 FQNEAQ (reference sequence). CDR3 in amino acids: CASSLPLAGGETQYF. CDR3 DNA: TGTGCCAGCAGCTTACCGCTAGCGGGGGGAGAGACCCAGTACTTC.

This clone was detected only a few times. This chain links TRBV7-3 with TRBJ2-7; D is undetermined. There are 13 residues in the CDR3. Trimming removed 0 bases at V and 9 bases at J, with 12 bases between. Germline V gives CDR1 SGHTA, CDR2 FQGTGA. The CDR3 here is CASSLTPGPLQYF. The CDR3, as DNA: TGTGCCAGCAGCTTAACTCCGGGTCCCCTGCAGTACTTC.